The 8 T cell receptor beta chains in this list originate from one sample, sequenced in a study of cytomegalovirus exposure and HLA in healthy donors. The PCR had 60 Vbeta and 13 Jbeta primers. Repertoires were generated with immunoSEQ multiplex PCR, while TCRdb's copy carries only in-frame clones and drops some. The sample includes over 95,000 clones, over 70% of them seen just once. Source material: PBMCs. The receptors were gathered from a woman aged 40 to 49 in good health and CMV-seropositive.

In regard to this clone: A junction boundary mismatches the germline segment, possibly from a read error. The chain uses TRBV7-9 and TRBJ2-7; 11 nucleotides align to TRBD1. CDR1 is SEHNR, CDR2 FQNEAQ, per germline (reference sequence). There are 16 residues in the CDR3. In DNA, the CDR3 is TGTTCCAGCAGCTTAGCGCTGGGACAGGGGGCCTACGAGCAGTACTTC. It is translated as CSSSLALGQGAYEQYF. Variable domain in full (rest from reference TRBV7-9 and TRBJ2-7): DTGVSQNPRHKITKRGQNVTFRCDPISEHNRLYWYRQTLGQGPEFLTYFQNEAQLEKSRLLSDRFSAERPKGSFSTLEIQRTEQGDSAMYLCSSSLALGQGAYEQYFGPGTRLTVT.

A remark on this clone: In the same sample, other DNA sequences code for this CDR3. The rearrangement joins TRBV5-1 to TRBJ2-3; 10 bases align to TRBD2. The CDR3 has 15 amino acids. CDR1 and CDR2 from the germline V gene are SGHRS and YFSETQ. V was clipped by 0 bases and J by 4 bases; unmatched bases: 2. CDR3 nucleotides: TGCGCCAGCAGCTTGGCCCTAGCGGGGGCAGATACGCAGTATTTT. Translated, it gives CASSLALAGADTQYF.

This chain joins TRBV29-1 and TRBJ2-2; perhaps TRBD2 as D (6 bases). CDR1 and CDR2 from the germline V gene are SQVTM and ANQGSEA. There are 14 residues in the CDR3. V lost 7 bases to trimming and J lost 2 bases, with 14 bases between them. The CDR3 spells CSALGGPNTGELFF. CDR3 coding DNA: TGCAGCGCCTTAGGAGGGCCCAACACCGGGGAGCTGTTTTTT.

The chain uses TRBV7-2 and TRBJ1-5, with D hard to call. This CDR3 is 13 amino acids long. Germline lookup yields CDR1 SGHTA and CDR2 FQGNSA. V dropped 4 bases and J dropped 8 bases, with 12 bases sitting between them. CDR3 in amino acids: CASSSSVVEPQHF. The CDR3 DNA is TGTGCCAGCAGCTCCTCGGTTGTTGAGCCCCAGCATTTT.

V is TRBV6-5 and J is TRBJ2-1; 10 nucleotides line up with TRBD2. The V and J ends lost 2 bases and 8 bases, in that order; junction bases with no gene match: 9. There are 16 residues in the CDR3. Germline CDR1 MNHEY, CDR2 SVGAGI. The CDR3 DNA is TGTGCCAGCAGTTACGGGCTAGCGGGAGTTGAGGATGAGCAGTTCTTC. It encodes CASSYGLAGVEDEQFF.

The V call is TRBV18, the J call TRBJ2-3; 9 bases are a match to TRBD1. With 3 bases clipped from V and 7 bases from J, the junction kept 5 bases outside the gene matches. In germline, CDR1 is KGHSH, CDR2 LQKENI. The CDR3 loop spans 14 amino acids. CDR3 nucleotide sequence: TGTGCCAGCTCACCGGGGACAGGGTTGTATACGCAGTATTTT. Translated, it gives CASSPGTGLYTQYF.

This clone has a handful of counts. The J gene is TRBJ1-4, the V gene TRBV19; perhaps TRBD1 as D (6 bases). V gave up 6 bases and J gave up 7 bases, with 21 bases separating them. This CDR3 is 16 amino acids long. CDR1 and CDR2 from the germline V gene are LNHDA and SQIVND (reference sequence). The CDR3 protein is CASRGGHLVPSEKLFF. CDR3 nucleotides: TGTGCCAGTAGGGGGGGGCACCTCGTCCCCAGTGAAAAACTGTTTTTT.

The V and J genes are TRBV23-1 and TRBJ2-7, with TRBD2 as a possible D gene (5 bases). TRBV23-1 is classed as an ORF, of uncertain function. This CDR3 contains 16 residues. Trimming pared 3 bases from V and 4 bases from J, leaving 19 bases between. The CDR3 DNA reads as TGCGCCAGCAGTCACGAGGCGAGCGGAGCGCCTTACGAGCAGTACTTC. Protein: CASSHEASGAPYEQYF.